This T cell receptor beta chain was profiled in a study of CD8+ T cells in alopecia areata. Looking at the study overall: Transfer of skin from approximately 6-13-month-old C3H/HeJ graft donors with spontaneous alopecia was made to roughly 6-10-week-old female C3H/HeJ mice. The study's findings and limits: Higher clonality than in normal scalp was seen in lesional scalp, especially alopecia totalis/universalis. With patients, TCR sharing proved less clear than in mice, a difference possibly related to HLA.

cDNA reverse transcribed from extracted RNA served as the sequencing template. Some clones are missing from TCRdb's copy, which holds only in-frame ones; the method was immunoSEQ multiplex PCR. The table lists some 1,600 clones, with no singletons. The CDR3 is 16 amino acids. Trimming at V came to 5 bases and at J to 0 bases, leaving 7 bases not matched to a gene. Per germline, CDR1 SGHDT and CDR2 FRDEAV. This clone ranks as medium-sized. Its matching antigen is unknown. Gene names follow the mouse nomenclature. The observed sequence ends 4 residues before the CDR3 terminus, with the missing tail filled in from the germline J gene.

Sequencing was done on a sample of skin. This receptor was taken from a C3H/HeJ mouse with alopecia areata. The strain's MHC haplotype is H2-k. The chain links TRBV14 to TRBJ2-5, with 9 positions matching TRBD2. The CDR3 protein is CASSQDWGINQDTQYF. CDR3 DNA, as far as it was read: TGTGCCAGCAGCCAAGACTGGGGGATTAACCAAGAC.